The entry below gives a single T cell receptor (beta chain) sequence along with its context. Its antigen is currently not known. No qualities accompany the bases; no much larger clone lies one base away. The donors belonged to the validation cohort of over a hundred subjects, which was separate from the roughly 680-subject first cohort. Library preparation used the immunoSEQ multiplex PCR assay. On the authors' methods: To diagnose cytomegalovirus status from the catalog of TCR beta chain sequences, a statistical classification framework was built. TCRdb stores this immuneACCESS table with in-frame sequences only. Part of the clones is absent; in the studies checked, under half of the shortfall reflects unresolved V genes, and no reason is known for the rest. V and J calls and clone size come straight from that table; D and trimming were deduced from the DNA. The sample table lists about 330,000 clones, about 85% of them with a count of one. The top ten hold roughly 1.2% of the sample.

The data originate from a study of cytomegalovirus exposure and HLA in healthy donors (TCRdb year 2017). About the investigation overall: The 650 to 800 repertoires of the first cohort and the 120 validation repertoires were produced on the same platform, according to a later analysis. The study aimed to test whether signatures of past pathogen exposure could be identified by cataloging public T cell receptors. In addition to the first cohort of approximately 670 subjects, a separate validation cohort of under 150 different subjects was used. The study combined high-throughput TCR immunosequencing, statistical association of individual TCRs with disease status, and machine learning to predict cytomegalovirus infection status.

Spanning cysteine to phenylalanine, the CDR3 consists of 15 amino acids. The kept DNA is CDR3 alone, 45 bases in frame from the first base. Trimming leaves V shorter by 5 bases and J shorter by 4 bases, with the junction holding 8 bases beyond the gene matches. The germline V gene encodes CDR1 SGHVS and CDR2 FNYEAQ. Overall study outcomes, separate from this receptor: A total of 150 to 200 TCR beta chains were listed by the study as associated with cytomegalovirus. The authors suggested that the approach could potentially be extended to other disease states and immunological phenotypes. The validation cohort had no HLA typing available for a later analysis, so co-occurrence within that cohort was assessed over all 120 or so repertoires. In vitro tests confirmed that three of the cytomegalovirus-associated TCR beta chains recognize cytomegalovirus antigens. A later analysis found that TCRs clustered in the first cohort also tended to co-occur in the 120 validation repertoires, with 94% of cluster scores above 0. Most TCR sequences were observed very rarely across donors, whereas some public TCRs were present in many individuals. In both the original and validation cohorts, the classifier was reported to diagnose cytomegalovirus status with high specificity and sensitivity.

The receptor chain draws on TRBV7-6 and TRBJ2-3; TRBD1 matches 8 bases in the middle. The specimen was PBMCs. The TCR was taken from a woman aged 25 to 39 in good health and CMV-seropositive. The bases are TGTGCCAGCAGCCCCGGACAGGGATACTCAGATACGCAGTATTTT. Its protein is CASSPGQGYSDTQYF.